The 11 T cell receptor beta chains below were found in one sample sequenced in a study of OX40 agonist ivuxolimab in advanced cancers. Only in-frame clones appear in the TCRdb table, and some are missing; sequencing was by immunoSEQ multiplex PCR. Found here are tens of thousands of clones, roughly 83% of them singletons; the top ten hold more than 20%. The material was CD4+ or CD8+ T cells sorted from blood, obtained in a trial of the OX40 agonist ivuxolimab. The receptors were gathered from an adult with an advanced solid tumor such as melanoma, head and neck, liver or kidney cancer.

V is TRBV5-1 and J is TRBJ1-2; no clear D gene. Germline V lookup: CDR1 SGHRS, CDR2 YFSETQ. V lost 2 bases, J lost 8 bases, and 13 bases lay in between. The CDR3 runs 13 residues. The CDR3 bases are TGCGCCAGCAGCTTAGATGGAGTAGGCGGCTACACCTTC. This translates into CASSLDGVGGYTF. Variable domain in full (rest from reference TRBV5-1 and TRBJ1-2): KAGVTQTPRYLIKTRGQQVTLSCSPISGHRSVSWYQQTPGQGLQFLFEYFSETQRNKGNFPGRFSGRQFSNSRSEMNVSTLELGDSALYLCASSLDGVGGYTFGSGTRLTVV.

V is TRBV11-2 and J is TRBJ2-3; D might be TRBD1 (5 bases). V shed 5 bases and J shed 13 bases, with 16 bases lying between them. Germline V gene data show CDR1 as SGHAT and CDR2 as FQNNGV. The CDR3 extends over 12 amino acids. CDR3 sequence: CASSADSVEEYF. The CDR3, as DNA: TGTGCCAGCAGCGCCGACAGCGTCGAGGAGTATTTT.

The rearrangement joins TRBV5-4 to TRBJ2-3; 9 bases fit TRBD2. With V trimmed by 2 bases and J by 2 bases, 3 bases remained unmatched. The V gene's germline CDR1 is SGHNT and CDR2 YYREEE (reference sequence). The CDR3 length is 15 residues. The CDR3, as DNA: TGTGCCAGCAGCTTACTAGCGGGCGACACAGATACGCAGTATTTT. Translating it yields CASSLLAGDTDTQYF.

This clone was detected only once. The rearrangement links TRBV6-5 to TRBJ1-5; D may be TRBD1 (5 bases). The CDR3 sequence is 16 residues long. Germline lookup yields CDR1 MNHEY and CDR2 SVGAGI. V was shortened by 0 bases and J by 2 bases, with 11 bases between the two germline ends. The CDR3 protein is CASSYSSQGGNQPQHF. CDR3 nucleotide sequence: TGTGCCAGCAGTTACTCGAGTCAAGGGGGCAATCAGCCCCAGCATTTT.

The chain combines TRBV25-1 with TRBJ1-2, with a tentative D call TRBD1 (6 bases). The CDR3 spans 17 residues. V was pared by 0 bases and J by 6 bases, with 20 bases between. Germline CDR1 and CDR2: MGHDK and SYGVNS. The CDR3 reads CASSEYMDSSRLDGYTF. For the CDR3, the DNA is TGTGCCAGCAGTGAATATATGGACAGTTCGAGGCTTGATGGCTACACCTTC.

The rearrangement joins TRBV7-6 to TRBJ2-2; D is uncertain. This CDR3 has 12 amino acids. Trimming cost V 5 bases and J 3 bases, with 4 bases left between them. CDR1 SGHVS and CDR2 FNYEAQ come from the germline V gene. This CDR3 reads CASSPYTGELFF. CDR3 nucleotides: TGTGCCAGCAGCCCTTACACCGGGGAGCTGTTTTTT.

CDR3 bases: TGTGCCAGCAGTCCCCCCCCCGGGGAGCTGTTTTTT. Protein: CASSPPPGELFF. The chain has TRBV27 and TRBJ2-2; D is undetermined. This CDR3 is built from 12 residues. V was clipped by 5 bases and J by 6 bases, with 7 bases between them. Germline assignment: CDR1 MNHEY and CDR2 SMNVEV (reference sequence).

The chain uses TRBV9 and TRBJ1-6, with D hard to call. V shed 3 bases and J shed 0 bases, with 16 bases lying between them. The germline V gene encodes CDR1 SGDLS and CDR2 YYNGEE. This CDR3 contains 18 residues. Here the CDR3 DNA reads TGTGCCAGCAGCGACGCGGTGCAGGCCAGCTCCTATAATTCACCCCTCCACTTT. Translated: CASSDAVQASSYNSPLHF.

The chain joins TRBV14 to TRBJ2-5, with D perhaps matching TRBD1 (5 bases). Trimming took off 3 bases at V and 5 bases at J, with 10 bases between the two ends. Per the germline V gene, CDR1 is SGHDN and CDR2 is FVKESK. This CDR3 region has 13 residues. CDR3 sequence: CASSHGSGETQYF. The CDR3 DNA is TGTGCCAGCAGCCACGGGTCAGGGGAGACCCAGTACTTC.

The CDR3 region is CASSWGEIYEQYF. The CDR3 nucleotides read TGTGCCAGCAGTTGGGGGGAGATCTACGAGCAGTACTTC. This chain joins TRBV6-6 and TRBJ2-7; tentatively, D is TRBD2 (6 bases). CDR1 and CDR2 (germline): MNHNY, SVGAGI (reference sequence). V lost 4 bases and J 3 bases, leaving 10 bases between the germline ends. The CDR3 spans 13 residues.

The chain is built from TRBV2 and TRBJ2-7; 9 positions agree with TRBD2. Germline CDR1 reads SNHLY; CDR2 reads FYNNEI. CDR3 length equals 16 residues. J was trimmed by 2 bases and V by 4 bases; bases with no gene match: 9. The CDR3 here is CASSGTGGRVPYEQYF. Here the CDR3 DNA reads TGTGCCAGCAGTGGTACTGGCGGGAGGGTCCCCTACGAGCAGTACTTC.